These 18 T cell receptor beta chains originate from one sample sequenced in a study of blood T cell repertoires in COVID-19. The protocol was immunoSEQ multiplex PCR, while the TCRdb copy is restricted to in-frame clones and leaves out a portion. This sample has roughly 200,000 clones, with more than 75% found just once. Specimen: peripheral blood. These receptors came from a woman aged 80 or over with acute or convalescent COVID-19.

The CDR3 nucleotides read TGTGCCAGCAGCAACATGGACAGAGCATTAGACGAGCAGTACTTC. It translates to CASSNMDRALDEQYF. This chain joins TRBV2 and TRBJ2-7; D is perhaps TRBD1 (6 bases). The CDR3 spans 15 residues. Between the trimmed V and J ends, which lost 6 bases and 5 bases, there was a span of 20 bases. Germline-derived CDR1 and CDR2 are SNHLY and FYNNEI.

J is TRBJ2-2 and V is TRBV14, with 12 bases identical to TRBD2. V lost 1 base and J lost 5; bases outside the gene matches: 23. CDR1 is SGHDN and CDR2 is FVKESK in the germline V gene. The CDR3 consists of 23 residues. The CDR3 coding sequence is TGTGCCAGCAGCCAAGTTTTTTTCCCTGCCCCGGTGACTAGCGGGAGTCGGACCGGGGAGCTGTTTTTT. Protein: CASSQVFFPAPVTSGSRTGELFF.

This clone was detected only a few times. The chain employs TRBV9 and TRBJ1-6; TRBD1 matches at 7 bases. The ends lost 4 bases at V and 9 bases at J; junction bases unmatched: 10. The CDR3 runs 15 residues. The germline V gene has CDR1 SGDLS and CDR2 YYNGEE. As DNA, the CDR3 is TGTGCCAGCAGCCCTAAGGGACAGAGCGGTTCACCCCTCCACTTT. It is translated as CASSPKGQSGSPLHF.

The V and J genes are TRBV27 and TRBJ2-1; 8 bases line up with TRBD2. Looked up from germline, CDR1 is MNHEY and CDR2 is SMNVEV (reference sequence). Trimming removed 8 bases from V and 8 bases from J; junction bases left unmatched: 11. This CDR3 has 14 amino acids. As DNA, the CDR3 is TGTGCCAGCGCCGGGACTAGGGGGTCTCATGAGCAGTTCTTC. Translation: CASAGTRGSHEQFF.

The chain is built from TRBV19 and TRBJ1-4; D not resolved. Germline assignment: CDR1 LNHDA and CDR2 SQIVND (reference sequence). The length of the CDR3 is 12 residues. V gave up 2 bases and J gave up 8 bases, with 6 bases separating them. In DNA, the CDR3 is TGTGCCAGTAGTATACGGAGGGAAAAACTGTTTTTT. Translating gives CASSIRREKLFF. The full variable domain, with the rest looked up from reference TRBV19 and TRBJ1-4, is DGGITQSPKYLFRKEGQNVTLSCEQNLNHDAMYWYRQDPGQGLRLIYYSQIVNDFQKGDIAEGYSVSREKKESFPLTVTSAQKNPTAFYLCASSIRREKLFFGSGTQLSVL.

This clone occurred a few times. The chain has TRBV20-1 and TRBJ1-1; the D is unclear. The CDR3 length is 13 residues. Germline CDR1 DFQATT, CDR2 SNEGSKA (reference sequence). V was shortened by 3 bases and J by 1 base, with 9 bases between the two germline ends. CDR3 protein: CSASLRRNTEAFF. The DNA of the CDR3 is TGCAGTGCTAGTCTTCGGAGGAACACTGAAGCTTTCTTT.

This clone has a single count. This rearrangement joins TRBV6-2 or TRBV6-3 to TRBJ2-1, with 10 bases lining up with TRBD2. The CDR3 runs to 13 residues. CDR1 is MNHEY, CDR2 SVGEGT, per germline. The trim removed 3 bases at V and 13 bases at J, leaving 6 bases unmatched. CDR3 bases: TGTGCCAGCAGTTATCGCGGACTAGCGGAACAGTTCTTC. The encoded protein is CASSYRGLAEQFF.

J is TRBJ1-4 and V is TRBV3-1 (or the pseudogene TRBV3-2); a possible D gene is TRBD1 (6 bases). The CDR3 consists of 15 residues. Germline V CDR1 and CDR2: LGHDT, YNNKEL (reference sequence). V lost 3 bases and J lost 1, with 9 bases in between. CDR3 bases: TGTGCCAGCAGCCAGAGGGGGGGAACTAATGAAAAACTGTTTTTT. It translates to CASSQRGGTNEKLFF.

The CDR3 region is CITGEVSGNTIYF. The CDR3 nucleotides are TGTATCACGGGGGAAGTCTCTGGAAACACCATATATTTT. The chain joins TRBV28 to TRBJ1-3, with D possibly being TRBD1 (5 bases). Germline values: CDR1 MDHEN, CDR2 SYDVKM. This CDR3 comprises 13 residues.

The J gene is TRBJ2-2, the V gene TRBV18, with 8 bases that match TRBD1. The length of the CDR3 is 14 residues. V lost 3 bases and J lost 5; bases outside the gene matches: 2. Germline lookup yields CDR1 KGHSH and CDR2 LQKENI. The CDR3 DNA is TGTGCCAGCTCACCGGACAGGGTAACCGGGGAGCTGTTTTTT. Translating gives CASSPDRVTGELFF.

The chain uses TRBV12-5 and TRBJ2-5; 8 bases are a match to TRBD1. V was pared by 4 bases and J by 1 base, with 11 bases of the junction left unmatched. The germline gives CDR1 LGHNT, CDR2 FRNRAP. CDR3 size: 17 residues. The CDR3 is CASGSFRGPSFQETQYF. The CDR3 nucleotides read TGTGCTAGTGGTTCATTCAGGGGGCCGTCCTTCCAAGAGACCCAGTACTTC.

This chain uses TRBV5-1 with TRBJ2-1, with 13 bases lining up with TRBD2. Losses at the gene ends were 6 bases for V and 4 bases for J; bases not matched to a gene: 1. The V gene's germline CDR1 is SGHRS and CDR2 YFSETQ. The CDR3 length is 14 residues. This CDR3 is CASKLAGGYNEQFF. CDR3 in DNA: TGCGCCAGCAAACTAGCGGGAGGGTACAATGAGCAGTTCTTC.

This clone was counted once. CDR3 loop: CASSRPEGPQHF. CDR3 nucleotides: TGTGCCAGCTCACGCCCTGAGGGGCCCCAGCATTTT. The chain carries TRBV18 and TRBJ1-5, with D uncertain. V was cut by 4 bases and J by 9 bases, with 10 bases left in between. CDR1 KGHSH and CDR2 LQKENI come from the germline V gene. CDR3 size: 12 residues.

This chain connects TRBV11-2 to TRBJ2-3; D unclear. In germline, CDR1 is SGHAT, CDR2 FQNNGV. The CDR3 has 12 amino acids. V lost 3 bases to trimming and J lost 6 bases, with 7 bases between them. This CDR3 is CASSFRWDTQYF. CDR3 bases: TGTGCCAGCAGCTTTCGGTGGGATACGCAGTATTTT.

The chain is built from TRBV30 and TRBJ1-5, with 7 bases matching TRBD1. CDR1 and CDR2 from the germline V gene are GTSNPN and SVGIG (reference sequence). Trimming took 0 bases from V and 5 from J; bases not matched to a gene: 16. This CDR3 is built from 18 residues. CDR3 residues: CAWSVRAGGWGNDQPQHF. The CDR3 DNA reads as TGTGCCTGGAGTGTACGGGCAGGGGGTTGGGGAAACGATCAGCCCCAGCATTTT.

This chain joins TRBV10-3 and TRBJ1-6; 8 bases align to TRBD1. This CDR3 is built from 13 residues. Trimming took 6 bases from V and 9 from J; bases not matched to a gene: 4. Germline-derived CDR1 and CDR2 are ENHRY and SYGVKD. CDR3 nucleotide sequence: TGTGCCATCAGGCGGACAGGGCTTTCACCCCTCCACTTT. Its translation: CAIRRTGLSPLHF.

The rearrangement joins TRBV7-9 to TRBJ1-2, with 7 bases matching TRBD1. CDR1 and CDR2 (germline): SEHNR, FQNEAQ (reference sequence). This CDR3 region has 15 residues. Germline trimming cut 3 bases from V and 0 bases from J; bases unmatched to any gene: 4. CDR3 bases: TGTGCCAGCAGCTTTGACAGGGCCCCTAACTATGGCTACACCTTC. Its protein product is CASSFDRAPNYGYTF.

Written as DNA, the CDR3 is TGTGCCAGCAGTTACACTAGGGACAGAATGAACACTGAAGCTTTCTTT. It encodes CASSYTRDRMNTEAFF. V and J are TRBV6-2 or TRBV6-3 and TRBJ1-1; 7 positions match TRBD1. This CDR3 is 16 amino acids long. Trimming cost V 2 bases and J 0 bases; bases outside gene matches: 6. From germline, CDR1 is MNHEY and CDR2 SVGEGT.